The clone carrying this T cell receptor (beta chain) was counted at least ten times. The data stem from a study of identical twins. MiXCR, applied by TCRdb to the 5' RACE reads, yields one record per CDR3 protein. The sample lists some 190,000 distinct CDR3 sequences; approximately 15% were seen once. Trimming removed 6 bases at V and 8 bases at J, with 16 bases between. CDR3 length: 13 residues. These data were also reused for a study on T cells expressing NK-cell markers. From that report: Seven of the eight sequenced donors were classified as HCMV-seropositive, and one was classified as seronegative.

The sample taken for sequencing was CD8+ T cells sorted from blood. This receptor was taken from a woman between 18 and 30 years old in good health. The rearrangement links TRBV12-3 or TRBV12-4 to TRBJ1-2; possibly TRBD1 for D (5 bases). The chain's CDR3 is CASSPGTRGGYTF. Here the CDR3 DNA reads TGTGCCAGCAGCCCAGGGACTAGAGGGGGCTACACCTTC.